The 18 T cell receptor beta chains below were found in one sample sequenced in a study of identical twins. TCRdb processed the 5' RACE reads anew with MiXCR; each CDR3 protein has one entry. The table records roughly 710,000 distinct CDR3 sequences, approximately 6% of them present only once. The sequencing sample was made of naive T cells sorted from blood. These receptors were taken from a young man in good health.

The chain uses TRBV7-3 and TRBJ2-5, with 13 bases identical to TRBD2. Trimming cost V 5 bases and J 5 bases; bases outside gene matches: 11. The germline V gene encodes CDR1 SGHTA and CDR2 FQGTGA. This CDR3 comprises 17 residues. The CDR3 coding sequence is TGTGCCAGCAGCCGTGGACTAGCGGGAGCTTTGGTGGAGACCCAGTACTTC. Translating gives CASSRGLAGALVETQYF. Variable domain in full (rest from reference TRBV7-3 and TRBJ2-5): GAGVSQTPSNKVTEKGKYVELRCDPISGHTALYWYRQSLGQGPEFLIYFQGTGAADDSGLPNDRFFAVRPEGSVSTLKIQRTERGDSAVYLCASSRGLAGALVETQYFGPGTRLLVL.

This clonotype was counted many times. The J gene is TRBJ2-1, the V gene TRBV12-3 or TRBV12-4; D remains unclear. This CDR3 has 14 amino acids. Trimming cost V 8 bases and J 8 bases, with 19 bases left between them. The CDR3 loop reads CASSLETPLDEQFF. DNA of the CDR3: TGTGCCAGCTCCCTCGAGACTCCCCTCGATGAGCAGTTCTTC.

In this sample, this clonotype turned up many times. The rearrangement links TRBV5-1 to TRBJ2-7; no firm D call. CDR1 is SGHRS, CDR2 YFSETQ, per germline. V lost 0 bases, J lost 5 bases, and 9 bases lay in between. The CDR3 length is 13 residues. CDR3 protein: CASSLAGFDEQYF. CDR3 bases: TGCGCCAGCAGCTTGGCAGGTTTCGACGAGCAGTACTTC. Variable domain in full (rest from reference TRBV5-1 and TRBJ2-7): KAGVTQTPRYLIKTRGQQVTLSCSPISGHRSVSWYQQTPGQGLQFLFEYFSETQRNKGNFPGRFSGRQFSNSRSEMNVSTLELGDSALYLCASSLAGFDEQYFGPGTRLTVT.

This sequence joins TRBV20-1 and TRBJ1-2, with D perhaps TRBD1 (6 bases). Trimming pared 3 bases from V and 2 bases from J, leaving 13 bases between. The germline V gene has CDR1 DFQATT and CDR2 SNEGSKA (reference sequence). The CDR3 loop spans 14 amino acids. The CDR3 reads CSARPGQGNYGYTF. CDR3 nucleotide sequence: TGCAGTGCTAGGCCGGGACAAGGCAACTATGGCTACACCTTC.

For this clonotype: As the CDR3 is not closed by the conserved phenylalanine or tryptophan, this likely results from a read error. J is TRBJ1-2 and V is TRBV7-8; D may be TRBD1 (5 bases). This CDR3 region has 14 residues. The germline V and J ends were trimmed by 2 bases and 6 bases, with 13 bases remaining between them. Germline V gene lookup returns CDR1 SGHVS and CDR2 FQNEAQ. The CDR3 DNA follows: TGTGCCAGCAGCTTATTTGGGGGTCCCGATGGCTACACCTAC. This translates into CASSLFGGPDGYTY.

This clonotype was detected a few times. V gene TRBV5-1 combines with J gene TRBJ2-7; no reliable D call. With 2 bases removed from V and 3 bases from J, the gap between germline ends came to 6 bases. Per germline, CDR1 SGHRS and CDR2 YFSETQ. This CDR3 is built from 12 residues. CDR3 residues: CASSFDVYEQYF. The CDR3 DNA is TGCGCCAGCAGCTTCGACGTCTACGAGCAGTACTTC. The whole variable domain, remainder taken from reference TRBV5-1 and TRBJ2-7, is KAGVTQTPRYLIKTRGQQVTLSCSPISGHRSVSWYQQTPGQGLQFLFEYFSETQRNKGNFPGRFSGRQFSNSRSEMNVSTLELGDSALYLCASSFDVYEQYFGPGTRLTVT.

This clonotype has only a few counts. The chain uses TRBV28 and TRBJ2-7; TRBD1 matches 10 bases. V was pared by 8 bases and J by 2 bases, with 3 bases of the junction left unmatched. Germline assignment: CDR1 MDHEN and CDR2 SYDVKM. The CDR3 extends over 13 amino acids. In nucleotides, the CDR3 is TGTGCCAGCTGGGGACAGGGGACCTACGAGCAGTACTTC. Translating it yields CASWGQGTYEQYF.

This clonotype was picked up a small number of times. The CDR3 sequence is CASSLVVGAGTGELFF. CDR3 nucleotides: TGTGCCAGCAGCTTAGTTGTGGGGGCAGGCACCGGGGAGCTGTTTTTT. The V and J genes are TRBV7-8 and TRBJ2-2, with D possibly being TRBD1 (6 bases). In germline, CDR1 is SGHVS, CDR2 FQNEAQ. The CDR3 consists of 16 residues. Trimming stripped 1 base from V and 4 bases from J, with 13 bases between.

This clonotype was seen a handful of times. The chain recombines TRBV11-2 with TRBJ2-1; D possibly corresponds to TRBD2 (6 bases). Germline CDR1 is SGHAT and CDR2 is FQNNGV. This CDR3 has 15 residues. V was shortened by 7 bases and J by 9 bases, with 22 bases between the two germline ends. The chain's CDR3 is CASIRDLTLGGEQFF. The CDR3 nucleotides read TGTGCCAGCATCCGAGACCTTACCCTGGGGGGTGAGCAGTTCTTC.

In this sample, this clonotype turned up many times. V gene TRBV27 combines with J gene TRBJ2-1, with TRBD2 matching over 7 bases. V lost 5 bases to trimming and J lost 8 bases; unmatched junction nucleotides: 6. The germline CDR1 and CDR2 sequences are MNHEY and SMNVEV (reference sequence). The CDR3 spans 13 residues. The CDR3 coding sequence is TGTGCCAGCAGTGAGCTAGCGGCGCATGAGCAGTTCTTC. It translates to CASSELAAHEQFF.

Only a few counts were recorded for this clonotype. The chain recombines TRBV5-1 with TRBJ2-1, with D perhaps TRBD2 (6 bases). Germline CDR1 reads SGHRS; CDR2 reads YFSETQ. This CDR3 has 14 residues. V lost 4 bases to trimming and J lost 7 bases, with 15 bases between them. Written as DNA, the CDR3 is TGCGCCAGCAGCCAAGGGACTTTGTGGAATGAGCAGTTCTTC. Amino acids: CASSQGTLWNEQFF.

This clonotype was recorded at least ten times. The rearrangement joins TRBV29-1 to TRBJ2-7, with D perhaps TRBD1 (5 bases). The V end lost 3 bases, the J end lost 7 bases, and 10 bases lay between the germline ends. From germline, CDR1 is SQVTM and CDR2 ANQGSEA. The CDR3 runs to 11 residues. The CDR3 bases are TGCAGCGTTGAGTTGGGGCAAGAGCAGTACTTC. Translated: CSVELGQEQYF.

This clonotype was observed at least ten times. This chain uses TRBV10-2 with TRBJ2-5; D is uncertain. There are 14 residues in the CDR3. V was clipped by 4 bases and J by 5 bases, with 14 bases between them. Germline V gene lookup returns CDR1 WSHSY and CDR2 SAAADI. The CDR3 is CASSVGSPSETQYF. CDR3 in DNA: TGCGCCAGCAGTGTAGGCAGCCCCTCGGAGACCCAGTACTTC.

This clonotype was detected a few times. V and J are TRBV2 and TRBJ2-1, with 10 bases lining up with TRBD2. This CDR3 has 14 residues. From germline, CDR1 is SNHLY and CDR2 FYNNEI. The CDR3 sequence is CVLSGLAGENEQFF. The DNA of the CDR3 is TGTGTCCTAAGCGGGCTAGCGGGAGAAAATGAGCAGTTCTTC.

This clonotype has just a few counts. The chain is built from TRBV29-1 and TRBJ1-2, with 8 bases matching TRBD1. Germline-derived CDR1 and CDR2 are SQVTM and ANQGSEA. The CDR3 loop spans 14 amino acids. V was pared by 5 bases and J by 0 bases, with 5 bases of the junction left unmatched. CDR3 amino acids: CSVFGTGTNYGYTF. The CDR3 bases are TGCAGCGTTTTTGGGACAGGAACTAACTATGGCTACACCTTC.

The V call is TRBV5-1, the J call TRBJ2-3; D perhaps matches TRBD2 (6 bases). The V gene lost 0 bases and the J gene lost 3 bases, with 14 bases spanning the gap. CDR3 size: 16 residues. Germline V CDR1 and CDR2: SGHRS, YFSETQ. CDR3 sequence: CASSLERGGGTDTQYF. The CDR3, as DNA: TGCGCCAGCAGCTTGGAACGGGGTGGGGGGACAGATACGCAGTATTTT.

This clonotype has a count of ten or more. The J gene is TRBJ2-7, the V gene TRBV20-1; 8 bases fit TRBD1. Germline V gene lookup returns CDR1 DFQATT and CDR2 SNEGSKA (reference sequence). The V segment lost 7 bases and the J segment 4 bases; nucleotides outside the gene matches: 6. This CDR3 contains 12 residues. The CDR3 loop is CSGAGGLYEQYF. CDR3 coding DNA: TGCAGTGGGGCAGGGGGCTTATACGAGCAGTACTTC.

This clonotype has only a few counts. The V gene is TRBV6-6, the J gene TRBJ2-5; tentatively, D is TRBD1 or TRBD2 (5 bases each). Germline V gene lookup returns CDR1 MNHNY and CDR2 SVGAGI (reference sequence). There are 11 residues in the CDR3. With 10 bases removed from V and 5 bases from J, the gap between germline ends came to 11 bases. For the CDR3, the DNA is TGTGCCATAGGGACGGTGGAGACCCAGTACTTC. Protein: CAIGTVETQYF.